The 29 T cell receptor beta chains reported below all come from one sample, sequenced in a study of blood T cell repertoires in COVID-19. Data came from immunoSEQ multiplex PCR; TCRdb stores just in-frame clones and leaves some out. The table includes around 190,000 clones, roughly 84% detected once. The sample taken for sequencing was peripheral blood. These TCRs come from a human donor in a cohort sampled during active COVID-19.

The chain uses TRBV7-2 and TRBJ2-2; 10 nucleotides match TRBD2. The J segment lost 1 base and the V segment lost 3 bases, leaving 2 bases of the junction unmatched. This CDR3 spans 16 amino acids. CDR1 and CDR2 from the germline V gene are SGHTA and FQGNSA. DNA of the CDR3: TGTGCCAGCAGCTTTCGACTAGCGGGGAACACCGGGGAGCTGTTTTTT. This translates into CASSFRLAGNTGELFF.

The chain has TRBV29-1 and TRBJ1-1; D might be TRBD1 (5 bases). Trimming took off 7 bases at V and 4 bases at J, with 16 bases between the two ends. There are 13 residues in the CDR3. In germline, CDR1 is SQVTM, CDR2 ANQGSEA. DNA for the CDR3: TGCAGCGGCGCCTATTCTAGGGGCACTGAAGCTTTCTTT. Protein product: CSGAYSRGTEAFF.

The rearrangement uses TRBV2 and TRBJ2-2; D is unclear. The length of the CDR3 is 14 residues. Germline CDR1 is SNHLY and CDR2 is FYNNEI. V was shortened by 7 bases and J by 2 bases, with 11 bases between the two germline ends. CDR3 loop: CASTPLVNTGELFF. The CDR3 nucleotides read TGTGCCAGCACCCCCCTTGTTAACACCGGGGAGCTGTTTTTT.

The rearrangement links TRBV28 to TRBJ1-4; 8 bases are shared with TRBD1. The CDR3 has 14 amino acids. The V and J ends lost 5 bases and 2 bases, in that order; junction bases with no gene match: 1. The germline gives CDR1 MDHEN, CDR2 SYDVKM. CDR3 sequence: CASSDRGTNEKLFF. The CDR3, as DNA: TGTGCCAGCAGTGACAGGGGTACTAATGAAAAACTGTTTTTT.

The sample holds a few counts of this clone. The chain recombines TRBV18 with TRBJ1-1; D remains ambiguous. The germline V and J ends were trimmed by 3 bases and 7 bases, with 9 bases remaining between them. The CDR3 covers 12 residues. From germline, CDR1 is KGHSH and CDR2 LQKENI. CDR3 loop: CASSPGTGEAFF. CDR3 nucleotides: TGTGCCAGCTCACCTGGCACGGGTGAAGCTTTCTTT. The variable domain in full, with the rest retrieved from reference TRBV18 and TRBJ1-1, is NAGVMQNPRHLVRRRGQEARLRCSPMKGHSHVYWYRQLPEEGLKFMVYLQKENIIDESGMPKERFSAEFPKEGPSILRIQQVVRGDSAAYFCASSPGTGEAFFGQGTRLTVV.

The J gene is TRBJ1-1, the V gene TRBV5-4; weak D call: TRBD1 (5 bases). Germline lookup yields CDR1 SGHNT and CDR2 YYREEE (reference sequence). The V and J ends lost 0 bases and 3 bases respectively, with 12 bases between them. CDR3 length equals 15 residues. The CDR3 DNA is TGTGCCAGCAGCTTGGCGGGGGGAGGTCACACTGAAGCTTTCTTT. Its protein product is CASSLAGGGHTEAFF.

J is TRBJ1-2 and V is TRBV6-5, with D possibly TRBD1 on 5 matching bases. V shed 5 bases and J shed 2 bases, with 12 bases lying between them. The CDR3 contains 14 residues. Germline V CDR1 and CDR2: MNHEY, SVGAGI. As DNA, the CDR3 is TGTGCCAGCAGTATGACAGATTTAAACTATGGCTACACCTTC. Residues: CASSMTDLNYGYTF.

The genes are TRBV19 and TRBJ1-6; D is undetermined. Germline-derived CDR1 and CDR2 are LNHDA and SQIVND (reference sequence). The CDR3 length is 13 residues. Trimming took 7 bases from V and 7 from J, leaving 11 bases between them. The CDR3 spells CASTLGLNSPLHF. The CDR3 region has the DNA TGTGCCAGTACCCTAGGTCTAAATTCACCCCTCCACTTT.

The chain carries TRBV6-1 and TRBJ1-1; 8 bases align to TRBD1. CDR3 length equals 14 residues. The V segment lost 0 bases and the J segment 9 bases; nucleotides outside the gene matches: 6. Germline lookup yields CDR1 MNHNS and CDR2 SASEGT. CDR3 in amino acids: CASSEAGTGLQAFF. The CDR3 DNA reads as TGTGCCAGCAGTGAAGCGGGGACAGGCCTACAAGCTTTCTTT.

This clone has a handful of counts. This chain connects TRBV5-1 to TRBJ2-7; D uncertain. This CDR3 spans 13 amino acids. Germline loops: CDR1 SGHRS, CDR2 YFSETQ. V lost 4 bases, J lost 3 bases, and 11 bases lay in between. The CDR3 here is CASSTGGDYEQYF. CDR3 bases: TGCGCCAGCAGCACCGGCGGTGACTACGAGCAGTACTTC.

The chain is built from TRBV28 and TRBJ2-7, with 9 bases matching TRBD2. This CDR3 region has 15 residues. Germline-derived CDR1 and CDR2 are MDHEN and SYDVKM. The V and J ends lost 1 base and 5 bases, in that order; junction bases with no gene match: 6. The CDR3 nucleotides are TGTGCCAGCAGTTTATCCCTAGCGGGAAGGAACGAGCAGTACTTC. It is translated as CASSLSLAGRNEQYF.

The CDR3 nucleotides are TGTGCCAGTAGTACGGGGGACCGTAGCACAGATACGCAGTATTTT. This translates into CASSTGDRSTDTQYF. The chain has TRBV19 and TRBJ2-3, with D possibly matching TRBD2 (6 bases). The CDR3 runs 15 residues. Germline V gene lookup returns CDR1 LNHDA and CDR2 SQIVND (reference sequence). Trimming pared 4 bases from V and 0 bases from J, leaving 11 bases between.

The rearrangement uses TRBV5-1 and TRBJ1-1, with 7 positions matching TRBD1. The CDR3 extends over 13 amino acids. The trim removed 5 bases at V and 3 bases at J, leaving 4 bases unmatched. Germline V lookup: CDR1 SGHRS, CDR2 YFSETQ. The CDR3 protein is CASSRQGDTEAFF. CDR3 sequence (DNA): TGCGCCAGCAGTAGACAGGGCGACACTGAAGCTTTCTTT.

This clone was counted only a few times. The chain employs TRBV20-1 and TRBJ1-3; D is unclear. CDR1 and CDR2 from the germline V gene are DFQATT and SNEGSKA (reference sequence). Trimming pared 3 bases from V and 4 bases from J, leaving 4 bases between. This CDR3 is built from 11 residues. As DNA, the CDR3 is TGCAGTGCTAGGTCGGGAAACACCATATATTTT. Amino acids: CSARSGNTIYF.

This rearrangement joins TRBV12-3 or TRBV12-4 to TRBJ1-5, with D unclear. This CDR3 comprises 12 residues. The ends were cut back, 2 bases at V and 9 bases at J, with 8 bases in the middle. The CDR3: CASSLWERPQHF. CDR3 bases: TGTGCCAGCAGTTTATGGGAGAGGCCCCAGCATTTT.

V usage is TRBV5-1 and J usage is TRBJ2-5; 7 nucleotides line up with TRBD2. Germline-derived CDR1 and CDR2 are SGHRS and YFSETQ. The trim removed 4 bases at V and 6 bases at J, leaving 15 bases unmatched. The CDR3 length is 16 residues. CDR3 residues: CASSIEAGRGVQTQYF. CDR3 coding DNA: TGCGCCAGCAGCATCGAAGCGGGACGGGGCGTACAGACCCAGTACTTC.

This chain uses TRBV4-1 with TRBJ2-7, with D possibly matching TRBD2 (6 bases). V shed 4 bases and J shed 3 bases, with 10 bases lying between them. This CDR3 has 13 amino acids. CDR1 and CDR2 (germline): MGHRA, YSYEKL. CDR3 amino acids: CASSLQEGYEQYF. The CDR3 DNA reads TGCGCCAGCAGCCTACAGGAGGGCTACGAGCAGTACTTC.

The chain has TRBV27 and TRBJ2-5; 8 bases are a match to TRBD2. The CDR3 has 13 amino acids. The junction had 8 bases not matched to a gene; V was cut back by 7 bases and J by 7 bases. The germline V gene has CDR1 MNHEY and CDR2 SMNVEV (reference sequence). The CDR3 sequence: CASNNGGGGTQYF. In nucleotides, the CDR3 is TGTGCCAGCAACAACGGGGGGGGAGGGACCCAGTACTTC.

The CDR3 loop reads CASSLPTGFYGYTF. The CDR3 coding sequence is TGTGCCAGCAGTTTACCCACAGGGTTCTATGGCTACACCTTC. The rearrangement uses TRBV28 and TRBJ1-2, with D perhaps matching TRBD1 (6 bases). There are 14 residues in the CDR3. V was clipped by 2 bases and J by 4 bases, with 11 bases between them. Per the germline V gene, CDR1 is MDHEN and CDR2 is SYDVKM.

The chain has TRBV28 and TRBJ1-3, with 8 nucleotides matching TRBD1. The V gene's germline CDR1 is MDHEN and CDR2 SYDVKM. Germline trimming cut 3 bases from V and 7 bases from J; bases unmatched to any gene: 5. This CDR3 spans 14 amino acids. CDR3: CASSLQGAWNTIYF. The CDR3 DNA reads TGTGCCAGCAGTTTGCAGGGGGCTTGGAACACCATATATTTT.

This chain joins TRBV5-1 and TRBJ1-1, with D hard to call. CDR1 and CDR2 (germline): SGHRS, YFSETQ. There are 15 residues in the CDR3. Trimming shortened V by 0 bases and J by 4 bases, and 13 bases separated the two germline ends. The CDR3 sequence: CASSLGDTSRTEAFF. Here the CDR3 DNA reads TGCGCCAGCAGCTTGGGAGACACCTCGCGCACTGAAGCTTTCTTT.

The gene calls are TRBV5-1 and TRBJ1-4; 9 nucleotides agree with TRBD1. CDR1 is SGHRS and CDR2 is YFSETQ in the germline V gene. The CDR3 extends over 17 amino acids. Trimming at V came to 5 bases and at J to 3 bases, leaving 11 bases not matched to a gene. This CDR3 is CASSRGQGEGPNEKLFF. The CDR3 DNA follows: TGCGCCAGCAGTAGGGGACAGGGAGAAGGGCCTAATGAAAAACTGTTTTTT.

This chain joins TRBV18 and TRBJ2-3; 13 nucleotides agree with TRBD2. The CDR3 runs 17 residues. The V gene end was trimmed by 3 bases and the J gene end by 4 bases; junction bases not matched to a gene: 7. Germline V gene sequence: CDR1 KGHSH, CDR2 LQKENI. The CDR3 sequence is CASSPPGLAGVPDTQYF. The CDR3 DNA is TGTGCCAGCTCACCCCCCGGACTAGCGGGAGTCCCAGATACGCAGTATTTT. Filled out from reference TRBV18 and TRBJ2-3, the complete variable domain reads NAGVMQNPRHLVRRRGQEARLRCSPMKGHSHVYWYRQLPEEGLKFMVYLQKENIIDESGMPKERFSAEFPKEGPSILRIQQVVRGDSAAYFCASSPPGLAGVPDTQYFGPGTRLTVL.

V is TRBV6-5 and J is TRBJ1-5; no clear D. The V gene's germline CDR1 is MNHEY and CDR2 SVGAGI. This CDR3 spans 15 amino acids. With 2 bases removed from V and 0 bases from J, the gap between germline ends came to 8 bases. The CDR3 bases are TGTGCCAGCAGTTACGGCGGGGATAGCAATCAGCCCCAGCATTTT. It encodes CASSYGGDSNQPQHF.

The chain couples TRBV18 to TRBJ1-3; D ambiguous. This CDR3 has 14 amino acids. V was shortened by 2 bases and J by 3 bases, with 8 bases between the two germline ends. Germline V gene data show CDR1 as KGHSH and CDR2 as LQKENI. CDR3 sequence (DNA): TGTGCCAGCTCACCAGTCAGGAATGGAAACACCATATATTTT. Protein: CASSPVRNGNTIYF.

This clone was seen once. The V gene is TRBV10-2, the J gene TRBJ1-4; 8 nucleotides agree with TRBD1. Trimming removed 6 bases from V and 4 bases from J; junction bases left unmatched: 4. From germline, CDR1 is WSHSY and CDR2 SAAADI. The CDR3 spans 14 residues. The CDR3 is CASRTGDHNEKLFF. DNA for the CDR3: TGCGCCAGCAGGACAGGGGACCATAATGAAAAACTGTTTTTT.

The chain links TRBV5-1 to TRBJ2-3; TRBD1 aligns across 7 bases. The ends lost 4 bases at V and 1 base at J; junction bases unmatched: 3. Germline V gene data show CDR1 as SGHRS and CDR2 as YFSETQ. This CDR3 contains 14 residues. The CDR3: CASSRGQRTDTQYF. CDR3 DNA: TGCGCCAGCAGCCGGGGACAGCGCACAGATACGCAGTATTTT.

In this sample, this clone turned up once. This sequence joins TRBV7-9 and TRBJ2-1; 10 positions agree with TRBD2. Germline V gene sequence: CDR1 SEHNR, CDR2 FQNEAQ (reference sequence). The CDR3 is made up of 14 amino acids. V dropped 2 bases and J dropped 8; count of bases not matched to a gene: 3. The CDR3 DNA is TGTGCCAGCAGCTTATCCGGGACTAGCGATGAGCAGTTCTTC. Its protein product is CASSLSGTSDEQFF.

V gene TRBV6-2 or TRBV6-3 combines with J gene TRBJ1-2; D gene uncertain. The ends were cut back, 5 bases at V and 0 bases at J, with 10 bases in the middle. The CDR3 contains 14 residues. Germline V gives CDR1 MNHEY, CDR2 SVGEGT. The CDR3 loop reads CASSQAASNYGYTF. CDR3 DNA: TGTGCCAGCAGTCAGGCAGCCTCTAACTATGGCTACACCTTC.